This T cell receptor (beta chain) was profiled in a study of patients and donors after allogeneic stem cell transplantation. From the RT-PCR reads, TCRdb called clonotypes with MiXCR, one entry per CDR3 protein. The repertoire includes approximately 410,000 distinct CDR3 sequences, 16% of them detected once, and less than 8% sits in the top ten. V shed 5 bases and J shed 6 bases, with 13 bases lying between them. This CDR3 is built from 13 residues. Germline assignment: CDR1 KGHDR and CDR2 SFDVKD. This clonotype was seen a few times. The sample was blood, either unsorted or a sorted T cell fraction (not recorded which). This TCR was recovered from a human donor who was either an allogeneic HSCT recipient or a stem cell or donor lymphocyte infusion donor (not recorded which). It is not recorded whose cells these are; they may come from a transplant donor. V usage is TRBV24-1 and J usage is TRBJ2-7, with D tentatively TRBD1 or TRBD2 (5 bases each). The CDR3, as DNA: TGTGCCACCAGTGCGGGACGAGGACGCGAGCAGTACTTC. Its protein is CATSAGRGREQYF.